A selection of T cell receptor beta chains follows, all from one sample in a study of OX40 agonist ivuxolimab in advanced cancers. This table comes from immunoSEQ multiplex PCR, and its TCRdb copy is limited to in-frame clones, with some not included. The sample holds around 94,000 clones, roughly 84% seen once. The specimen comprised CD4+ or CD8+ T cells sorted from blood, sampled in a trial of the OX40 agonist ivuxolimab. These receptors all stem from an adult with an advanced solid tumor such as melanoma, head and neck, liver or kidney cancer. CDR3s include the opening cysteine and the closing phenylalanine or tryptophan. Each record gives: J gene, D gene, V gene, clone size, CDR3 DNA, CDR3 protein. The D gene is left open where the match is weak. Size is stated for part of the rows, as once, few or many counts, or as a class when the clone is expanded.

J: TRBJ2-3; D: NA; V: TRBV15; size: NA; DNA: TGTGCCACCAGCAGACCCGGAGGAAGCACAGATACGCAGTATTTT; CDR3: CATSRPGGSTDTQYF
J: TRBJ2-3; D: NA; V: TRBV27; size: NA; DNA: TGTGCCAGCAGTTTTTTACGAAATGGTCGGACAGATACGCAGTATTTT; CDR3: CASSFLRNGRTDTQYF
J: TRBJ2-7; D: NA; V: TRBV6-1; size: NA; DNA: TGTGCCAGCAGTGTGGAAGGATCTTACGAGCAGTACTTC; CDR3: CASSVEGSYEQYF
J: TRBJ2-1; D: NA; V: TRBV7-2; size: NA; DNA: TGTGCCAGCAGCCCAATGCAGGGAAAGCAGTTCTTC; CDR3: CASSPMQGKQFF
J: TRBJ1-2; D: NA; V: TRBV12-2; size: NA; DNA: TGTGCAAGTCGCTTAGCGCATGACAGGGAGGAGTATGGCTACACCTTC; CDR3: CASRLAHDREEYGYTF
J: TRBJ1-1; D: NA; V: TRBV19; size: NA; DNA: TGTGCCAGTAGTTCCAGGCCCATGGGCAGGAACACTGAAGCTTTCTTT; CDR3: CASSSRPMGRNTEAFF
J: TRBJ1-1; D: NA; V: TRBV6-5; size: NA; DNA: TGTGCCAGCAGTTACAACCCGACAGGGAACACTGAAGCTTTCTTT; CDR3: CASSYNPTGNTEAFF
J: TRBJ2-7; D: TRBD2; V: TRBV7-3; size: NA; DNA: TGTGCCAGCAGCTTAAGCGGACTAGGGGCCTACGAGCAGTACTTC; CDR3: CASSLSGLGAYEQYF
J: TRBJ2-3; D: NA; V: TRBV9; size: NA; DNA: TGTGCCAGCAATAGGGCGGTAACTACAGATACGCAGTATTTT; CDR3: CASNRAVTTDTQYF
J: TRBJ1-1; D: NA; V: TRBV11-2; size: NA; DNA: TGTGCCAGCAGGTCCGTGAGGGGTATGAACACTGAAGCTTTCTTT; CDR3: CASRSVRGMNTEAFF
J: TRBJ2-5; D: NA; V: TRBV10-1; size: once; DNA: TGCGCCAGCAGTAGGGACTCGCCGGGGGAGACCCAGTACTTC; CDR3: CASSRDSPGETQYF
J: TRBJ2-7; D: TRBD2; V: TRBV4-1; size: NA; DNA: TGCGCCAGCAGCCCCCGACTAGCGGTTTCCTACGAGCAGTACTTC; CDR3: CASSPRLAVSYEQYF
J: TRBJ2-7; D: NA; V: TRBV6-1; size: NA; DNA: TGTGCCAGCAGACGGACGGCGAGCTCCTACGAGCAGTACTTC; CDR3: CASRRTASSYEQYF
J: TRBJ2-7; D: TRBD1; V: TRBV27; size: NA; DNA: TGTGCCAGCAGTTCTCGGACAGGGGGCCACGAGCAGTACTTC; CDR3: CASSSRTGGHEQYF
J: TRBJ2-3; D: NA; V: TRBV5-4; size: NA; DNA: TGTGCCAGCAGCTTGGGCGGGGCCCTCACAGATACGCAGTATTTT; CDR3: CASSLGGALTDTQYF
J: TRBJ1-3; D: TRBD1; V: TRBV18; size: NA; DNA: TGTGCCAGCTCACCTTCTTTAGGGGACAGTCGTTACGGAAACACCATATATTTT; CDR3: CASSPSLGDSRYGNTIYF
J: TRBJ1-6; D: NA; V: TRBV7-2; size: NA; DNA: TGTGCCAGCAGCTTAAAGTGGGGGCGAGGCTATAATTCACCCCTCCACTTT; CDR3: CASSLKWGRGYNSPLHF
J: TRBJ1-6; D: NA; V: TRBV4-3; size: few; DNA: TGCGCCAGCAGCCAAGATAACAGGGCTTATTCACCCCTCCACTTT; CDR3: CASSQDNRAYSPLHF
J: TRBJ1-2; D: TRBD1; V: TRBV7-8; size: NA; DNA: TGTGCCAGCAGCTCACAGGGGGCCTCTAACTATGGCTACACCTTC; CDR3: CASSSQGASNYGYTF
J: TRBJ2-7; D: TRBD1; V: TRBV7-9; size: NA; DNA: TGTGCCAGCAGCTTAGCGGGACAGGGGTCCCACGAGCAGTACTTC; CDR3: CASSLAGQGSHEQYF
J: TRBJ2-7; D: TRBD1; V: TRBV6-5; size: NA; DNA: TGTGCCAGCAGTTACTCGAGGGACAGCTCCTACGAGCAGTACTTC; CDR3: CASSYSRDSSYEQYF
J: TRBJ1-2; D: TRBD1; V: TRBV11-2; size: NA; DNA: TGTGCCAGCAGCCCATACAGGGGGGAAAACTATGGCTACACCTTC; CDR3: CASSPYRGENYGYTF
J: TRBJ2-5; D: TRBD2; V: TRBV7-9; size: NA; DNA: TGTGCCAGCAGTTCGCCCCGGGGGGGCTTGGAGACCCAGTACTTC; CDR3: CASSSPRGGLETQYF
J: TRBJ1-2; D: NA; V: TRBV19; size: NA; DNA: TGTGCCAGTAGCGAGGATGGCTACACCTTC; CDR3: CASSEDGYTF
J: TRBJ1-1; D: TRBD1; V: TRBV7-9; size: NA; DNA: TGTGCCAGCAGCGGGGGACAGGGGTCCGCGAACACTGAAGCTTTCTTT; CDR3: CASSGGQGSANTEAFF
J: TRBJ2-1; D: NA; V: TRBV5-4; size: NA; DNA: TGTGCCAGCAGCCTCATGACGAGCTCCTACAATGAGCAGTTCTTC; CDR3: CASSLMTSSYNEQFF
J: TRBJ1-2; D: NA; V: TRBV27; size: NA; DNA: TGTGCCAGCAGCGTGGACAGTGTCTATGGCTACACCTTC; CDR3: CASSVDSVYGYTF
J: TRBJ1-1; D: NA; V: TRBV19; size: NA; DNA: TGTGCCAGTAGTTTTGACAGCTTGAGGACTGAAGCTTTCTTT; CDR3: CASSFDSLRTEAFF
J: TRBJ2-3; D: TRBD2; V: TRBV5-6; size: NA; DNA: TGTGCCAGCAGTTACTCGGGAGCGGGGAACACAGATACGCAGTATTTT; CDR3: CASSYSGAGNTDTQYF
J: TRBJ2-2; D: NA; V: TRBV2; size: NA; DNA: TGTGCCAGCAGTGGATCACATACGAACACCGGGGAGCTGTTTTTT; CDR3: CASSGSHTNTGELFF
J: TRBJ2-3; D: NA; V: TRBV18; size: NA; DNA: TGTGCCAGCTCACCACCGTGGGGAGACACAGATACGCAGTATTTT; CDR3: CASSPPWGDTDTQYF
J: TRBJ2-7; D: TRBD1; V: TRBV6-5; size: NA; DNA: TGTGCCAGCAGTTACTCGGGGACAGGCCCTACGTACGAGCAGTACTTC; CDR3: CASSYSGTGPTYEQYF
J: TRBJ2-2; D: NA; V: TRBV9; size: NA; DNA: TGTGCCAGCAGCGCCGACGTGATGTGGGAGCTGTTTTTT; CDR3: CASSADVMWELFF
J: TRBJ2-3; D: TRBD2; V: TRBV5-1; size: NA; DNA: TGCGCCAGCAGCTATAGCGGGGGGCCCACTAGCACAGATACGCAGTATTTT; CDR3: CASSYSGGPTSTDTQYF
J: TRBJ2-7; D: NA; V: TRBV5-1; size: NA; DNA: TGCGCCAGCAGCTCCGGCGTGGGAGCGGGCGGCCCCGAGCAGTACTTC; CDR3: CASSSGVGAGGPEQYF
J: TRBJ2-5; D: NA; V: TRBV27; size: NA; DNA: TGTGCCAGCAGCCAAAATCAGTACCAAGAGACCCAGTACTTC; CDR3: CASSQNQYQETQYF
J: TRBJ2-7; D: NA; V: TRBV29-1; size: NA; DNA: TGCAGCGTCCTACACCAGAGCTCCTACGAGCAGTACTTC; CDR3: CSVLHQSSYEQYF
J: TRBJ1-1; D: TRBD1; V: TRBV15; size: NA; DNA: TGTGCCACCAGCGGCAGGGGGAGGGACACTGAAGCTTTCTTT; CDR3: CATSGRGRDTEAFF
J: TRBJ1-2; D: NA; V: TRBV18; size: few; DNA: TGTGCCAGCTCCGAGCAGGGCCTCGGCTATGGCTACACCTTC; CDR3: CASSEQGLGYGYTF